The present T cell receptor beta chain was sequenced within a study of regulatory T cells in long-lasting Graves disease. Time point noted: persistent/refractory GD, antithyroid drugs over 5 years with positive TRAb. Construction of the TCR library relied on RNA isolated from PBMCs. Under American Thyroid Association guidelines, Graves' disease was diagnosed. General study points: New patients shared approximately 970 public clonotypes, and persistent patients shared more, with over 2,500.

The V end lost 5 bases, the J end lost 10 bases, and 14 bases lay between the germline ends. The CDR3 sequence is 12 residues long. The germline V gene has CDR1 SGHTA and CDR2 FQGNSA. Libraries of TCR beta came from iRepertoire HTBI primers plus Arm-PCR of CDR3 regions. TCRdb used MiXCR to reprocess the multiplex PCR reads, holding one entry per CDR3 protein. Here the sample spans around 430,000 distinct CDR3 sequences, approximately 23% being singletons. About this clonotype: Its target is unknown.

The material was peripheral blood mononuclear cells (PBMCs), obtained when the disease was refractory, from a patient treated with antithyroid drugs. This TCR was recovered from a female donor with Graves disease. The chain couples TRBV7-2 to TRBJ1-2, with D unclear. The CDR3 DNA sequence: TGTGCCAGCAGCCCAAGGCTTCGGGTCTACACCTTC. This gives the protein CASSPRLRVYTF.